The 25 T cell receptor beta chains below all came from one sample that was sequenced in a study of human T cells and chemical hapten exposure. Via MiXCR, TCRdb re-called the RACE reads, giving one row per CDR3 protein. The sample has around 330,000 distinct CDR3 sequences, 4.5% to 7% seen once. Time point of the sample: pre-sensitization, week 0. Treatment defined: therapeutic diphenylcyclopropenone sensitization with weekly scalp DPC. The sample in question was whole blood, obtained in connection with sensitization to the hapten diphenylcyclopropenone (DPC). These receptors came from a woman between 18 and 29 years old with alopecia areata. Some clones in this sample may be carry-over from other donors' samples.

CDR3 in amino acids: CASLTSGGRTYEQYF. The CDR3 DNA is TGTGCCAGCCTGACTAGCGGGGGCCGCACCTACGAGCAGTACTTC. This rearrangement joins TRBV6-2 or TRBV6-3 to TRBJ2-7, with 12 bases matching TRBD2. The CDR3 runs 15 residues. V lost 8 bases and J lost 2; bases outside the gene matches: 7. The germline CDR1 and CDR2 sequences are MNHEY and SVGEGT.

This chain joins TRBV7-2 and TRBJ2-1, with TRBD1 matching over 9 bases. J lost 15 bases, V lost 6 bases, and 6 bases had no gene match. The V gene's germline CDR1 is SGHTA and CDR2 FQGNSA. The CDR3 runs to 11 residues. CDR3 region: CASSATGGWFF. In DNA, the CDR3 is TGTGCCAGCAGTGCGACAGGGGGATGGTTCTTC.

In regard to this clonotype: This sequence may be a read error, since a much larger clone differs from it by one base. The chain joins TRBV7-3 to TRBJ2-5; a weak D match, TRBD2 (5 bases). V lost 5 bases, J lost 7 bases, and 14 bases lay in between. This CDR3 spans 13 amino acids. CDR1 SGHTA and CDR2 FQGTGA come from the germline V gene. CDR3 loop: CASSPDTEGTQYF. CDR3 DNA: TGTGCCAGCAGCCCCGACACAGAGGGGACCCAGTACTTC.

This clonotype was counted many times. The chain recombines TRBV5-1 with TRBJ1-3; maybe TRBD1 (6 bases). The germline CDR1 and CDR2 sequences are SGHRS and YFSETQ. CDR3 length equals 14 residues. Deletions cut 4 bases from V and 1 base from J, with 9 bases between. CDR3 DNA: TGCGCCAGCAGCCCTGGACAGTCTGGAAACACCATATATTTT. Its protein product is CASSPGQSGNTIYF.

This clonotype was recorded a few times. The V call is TRBV5-6, the J call TRBJ2-7, with D possibly matching TRBD2 (6 bases). The CDR3 spans 13 residues. CDR1 and CDR2 (germline): SGHDT, YYEEEE. V lost 7 bases to trimming and J lost 2 bases, with 13 bases between them. CDR3 DNA sequence: TGTGCCAGCGGCCCGGAGGGTCCCTACGAGCAGTACTTC. Its protein product is CASGPEGPYEQYF. Drawing the rest from reference TRBV5-6 and TRBJ2-7, the complete variable domain is DAGVTQSPTHLIKTRGQQVTLRCSPKSGHDTVSWYQQALGQGPQFIFQYYEEEERQRGNFPDRFSGHQFPNYSSELNVNALLLGDSALYLCASGPEGPYEQYFGPGTRLTVT.

The rearrangement links TRBV20-1 to TRBJ2-3, with 12 bases fitting TRBD2. The CDR3 contains 16 residues. The V and J ends lost 3 bases and 0 bases, in that order; junction bases with no gene match: 4. The germline V gene has CDR1 DFQATT and CDR2 SNEGSKA (reference sequence). The CDR3 protein is CSARTSGGPSTDTQYF. Written as DNA, the CDR3 is TGCAGTGCTAGGACTAGCGGGGGTCCTAGCACAGATACGCAGTATTTT.

This clonotype was observed at least ten times. The rearrangement uses TRBV6-2 or TRBV6-3 and TRBJ2-3; no definite D call. The CDR3 extends over 16 amino acids. Per germline, CDR1 MNHEY and CDR2 SVGEGT. Deletions cut 0 bases from V and 0 bases from J, with 10 bases between. CDR3 sequence reads: CASSYSARESTDTQYF. The CDR3 DNA follows: TGTGCCAGCAGTTACTCTGCCAGAGAAAGCACAGATACGCAGTATTTT.

This clonotype was detected many times. The V gene is TRBV7-2, the J gene TRBJ2-3; tentatively, D is TRBD2 (6 bases). V shed 5 bases and J shed 3 bases, with 18 bases lying between them. CDR3 length: 16 residues. From germline, CDR1 is SGHTA and CDR2 FQGNSA. For the CDR3, the DNA is TGTGCCAGCAGCCCCGGTGGTAGCGGCCAAACAGATACGCAGTATTTT. This gives the protein CASSPGGSGQTDTQYF.

V and J are TRBV19 and TRBJ2-5, with D perhaps matching TRBD1 (6 bases). There are 13 residues in the CDR3. Germline V gene lookup returns CDR1 LNHDA and CDR2 SQIVND (reference sequence). Trimming took off 6 bases at V and 3 bases at J, with 11 bases between the two ends. The CDR3 DNA follows: TGTGCCAGTAGGACGGACAGCGAAGAGACCCAGTACTTC. This sequence encodes CASRTDSEETQYF. The full variable domain, its missing parts supplied by reference TRBV19 and TRBJ2-5, is DGGITQSPKYLFRKEGQNVTLSCEQNLNHDAMYWYRQDPGQGLRLIYYSQIVNDFQKGDIAEGYSVSREKKESFPLTVTSAQKNPTAFYLCASRTDSEETQYFGPGTRLLVL.

This clonotype was counted a few times. This chain connects TRBV12-3 or TRBV12-4 to TRBJ2-1; D is unresolved. The V end was cut by 5 bases, the J end by 7 bases, with 18 bases between. The CDR3 length is 15 residues. The CDR3 loop is CASSAPRSMGNEQFF. For the CDR3, the DNA is TGTGCCAGCAGTGCCCCGAGGTCGATGGGGAATGAGCAGTTCTTC.

V is TRBV4-3 and J is TRBJ2-6, with TRBD2 as a possible D gene (5 bases). This CDR3 is 17 amino acids long. Germline-derived CDR1 and CDR2 are LGHNA and YSLEER. V lost 1 base, J lost 2 bases, and 12 bases lay in between. The CDR3 protein is CASSQALRGAGANVLTF. CDR3 bases: TGCGCCAGCAGCCAAGCCCTCCGGGGAGCTGGGGCCAACGTCCTGACTTTC.

This clonotype was observed at least ten times. V and J are TRBV4-1 and TRBJ2-4; a weak D match, TRBD2 (6 bases). V was clipped by 0 bases and J by 1 base, with 19 bases between them. The CDR3 totals 19 residues. The V gene's germline CDR1 is MGHRA and CDR2 YSYEKL. CDR3 sequence reads: CASSQDGGKGSGAKNIQYF. CDR3 nucleotides: TGCGCCAGCAGCCAAGATGGCGGGAAGGGGTCTGGCGCCAAAAACATTCAGTACTTC.

This clonotype was detected only a few times. The V gene is TRBV12-3 or TRBV12-4, the J gene TRBJ2-2; 11 bases are shared with TRBD2. Trimming cost V 6 bases and J 13 bases; bases outside gene matches: 7. The CDR3 is 13 residues long. CDR3 protein: CASRGSGGARLFF. CDR3 nucleotide sequence: TGTGCCAGCAGGGGTAGCGGGGGGGCCCGGCTGTTTTTT.

The V call is TRBV6-2 or TRBV6-3, the J call TRBJ2-7; no clear D gene. Germline lookup yields CDR1 MNHEY and CDR2 SVGEGT. Trimming removed 2 bases at V and 3 bases at J, with 11 bases between. The CDR3 spans 14 residues. The CDR3 sequence is CASSYPRADYEQYF. The CDR3 DNA reads TGTGCCAGCAGTTACCCCCGGGCCGACTACGAGCAGTACTTC.

The chain is built from TRBV5-4 and TRBJ2-1, with 7 bases matching TRBD1. The CDR3 runs to 13 residues. Germline V gene data show CDR1 as SGHNT and CDR2 as YYREEE (reference sequence). With V trimmed by 5 bases and J by 5 bases, 4 bases remained unmatched. The CDR3 DNA reads as TGTGCCAGCAGGGCCGGGACAGACAATGAGCAGTTCTTC. Its translation: CASRAGTDNEQFF.

This clonotype was seen a few times. This chain links TRBV5-4 with TRBJ1-4, with 12 nucleotides matching TRBD1. Trimming at V came to 4 bases and at J to 8 bases, leaving 6 bases not matched to a gene. Germline V lookup: CDR1 SGHNT, CDR2 YYREEE (reference sequence). The length of the CDR3 is 15 residues. This CDR3 is CASSGGQGAAEKLFF. DNA for the CDR3: TGTGCCAGCAGCGGGGGACAGGGGGCTGCGGAAAAACTGTTTTTT.

This clonotype has a count of ten or more. The V gene is TRBV14, the J gene TRBJ2-1, with a tentative D call TRBD2 (6 bases). Trimming removed 4 bases from V and 15 bases from J, with 22 bases in between. CDR1 and CDR2 (germline): SGHDN, FVKESK. This CDR3 has 14 residues. This CDR3 reads CASSRQNGGRGWFF. CDR3 DNA sequence: TGTGCCAGCAGCCGGCAAAACGGGGGACGTGGGTGGTTCTTC.

This clonotype was counted only a few times. The gene calls are TRBV7-2 and TRBJ2-3; 9 bases match TRBD2. This CDR3 contains 15 residues. Germline CDR1 and CDR2: SGHTA and FQGNSA. Trimming took 7 bases from V and 3 from J; bases not matched to a gene: 8. In DNA form, the CDR3 reads TGTGCCAGCAAGTTCGCGGGGGGGCTGACAGATACGCAGTATTTT. Translation gives CASKFAGGLTDTQYF.

This clonotype was counted between two and nine times. J is TRBJ1-1 and V is TRBV4-1; D possibly corresponds to TRBD1 (5 bases). The CDR3 consists of 14 residues. Trimming removed 3 bases at V and 11 bases at J, with 19 bases between. The germline gives CDR1 MGHRA, CDR2 YSYEKL. CDR3 amino acids: CASSQEIVGAAAFF. The DNA of the CDR3 is TGCGCCAGCAGCCAGGAAATAGTCGGGGCGGCGGCTTTCTTT.

In its sample, this clonotype was seen a few times. V is TRBV27 and J is TRBJ2-5; TRBD2 is a possible D gene (7 bases). The CDR3 contains 13 residues. Germline loops: CDR1 MNHEY, CDR2 SMNVEV (reference sequence). V shed 3 bases and J shed 6 bases, with 11 bases lying between them. In DNA form, the CDR3 reads TGTGCCAGCAGTTTTGGGGGGGACAAGACCCAGTACTTC. It codes for CASSFGGDKTQYF.

This clonotype showed up just a few times. The CDR3 coding sequence is TGTGCCAGCAGGCAGGGACTAGAACCAAGGGATGAGCAGTTCTTC. Encoded protein: CASRQGLEPRDEQFF. The V and J genes are TRBV7-2 and TRBJ2-1, with 8 bases lining up with TRBD2. Trimming cost V 6 bases and J 8 bases; bases outside gene matches: 12. CDR1 is SGHTA, CDR2 FQGNSA, per germline. The length of the CDR3 is 15 residues. Drawing the rest from reference TRBV7-2 and TRBJ2-1, the complete variable domain is GAGVSQSPSNKVTEKGKDVELRCDPISGHTALYWYRQSLGQGLEFLIYFQGNSAPDKSGLPSDRFSAERTGGSVSTLTIQRTQQEDSAVYLCASRQGLEPRDEQFFGPGTRLTVL.

The rearrangement links TRBV6-5 to TRBJ1-5; TRBD1 might be the D (6 bases). Germline CDR1 is MNHEY and CDR2 is SVGAGI. Trimming cost V 4 bases and J 4 bases, with 11 bases left between them. The CDR3 runs to 14 residues. The CDR3, as DNA: TGTGCCAGCAGTTCACAGGGTATGAATCAGCCCCAGCATTTT. Its protein is CASSSQGMNQPQHF.

The chain employs TRBV25-1 and TRBJ1-4; maybe TRBD1 (5 bases). V lost 3 bases and J 8 bases, leaving 13 bases between the germline ends. CDR1 MGHDK and CDR2 SYGVNS come from the germline V gene. The CDR3 covers 14 residues. CDR3 residues: CASSEGVAGEKLFF. CDR3 coding DNA: TGTGCCAGCAGTGAGGGGGTCGCAGGGGAAAAACTGTTTTTT.

This clonotype was picked up a small number of times. The chain recombines TRBV20-1 with TRBJ2-1; D might be TRBD2 (5 bases). V was pared by 3 bases and J by 0 bases, with 9 bases between. CDR1 and CDR2 from the germline V gene are DFQATT and SNEGSKA (reference sequence). The length of the CDR3 is 14 residues. The CDR3 nucleotides read TGCAGTGCTAGTTGGGAGAGCTCCTACAATGAGCAGTTCTTC. Encoded protein: CSASWESSYNEQFF.

The CDR3 nucleotides read TGCAGTGCTCCCCTGCGAGGGGTAGGCTATGGCTACACCTTC. Translated, it gives CSAPLRGVGYGYTF. The rearrangement links TRBV20-1 to TRBJ1-2, with a possible D match to TRBD1 (5 bases). Trimming removed 5 bases at V and 4 bases at J, with 17 bases between. The CDR3 spans 14 residues. Germline V lookup: CDR1 DFQATT, CDR2 SNEGSKA (reference sequence).